This TCR beta chain derives from a study of blood T cell repertoires in COVID-19. The germline CDR1 and CDR2 sequences are KGHSY and FQNENV. This CDR3 spans 15 amino acids. V dropped 0 bases and J dropped 8 bases, with 13 bases sitting between them. Study processing details: Amplified reference gene primers provided the basis for estimating nucleated cell counts. Clones were read by immunoSEQ multiplex PCR, and TCRdb kept only the in-frame ones, dropping some. The DNA gave D and trimming, while V, J and clone size come from that table. The sample includes more than 85,000 clones, around 74% of them seen just once.

Sequenced: peripheral blood. V is TRBV16 and J is TRBJ1-4; no clear D. The origin of this receptor is a woman between 65 and 79 years old with acute or convalescent COVID-19. CDR3 nucleotides: TGTGCCAGCAGCCAATCAGCGACGGATGGGGAAAAACTGTTTTTT. It encodes CASSQSATDGEKLFF.